Sequencing of this T cell receptor beta chain was carried out in a study of T cells in Graves' hyperthyroidism and ophthalmopathy. For the study at large: Before any treatment, at initial diagnosis, peripheral blood was collected.

This clonotype occurred many times. What it binds is not known. There were TCR beta CDR3 regions amplified from RNA transcripts. Researchers ran a first-round RT-PCR on the TCR CDR3 using the HTBI primer set. MiXCR, applied by TCRdb to the multiplex PCR reads, yields one record per CDR3 protein. The repertoire holds 550,000 to 800,000 distinct CDR3 sequences, with 16% as singletons. Fresh 10 ml peripheral blood yielded PBMCs. Regarding the study as a whole: Ophthalmopathy was separated from stable hyperthyroidism by a 13 V-J model.

CDR1 and CDR2 (germline): MDHEN, SYDVKM. The CDR3 has 11 amino acids. V lost 5 bases and J 9 bases, leaving 11 bases between the germline ends. Sequences were obtained from blood. The receptor's source is a man aged 18 to 29 with Graves' hyperthyroidism. This chain connects TRBV28 to TRBJ2-7; D gene unclear. The CDR3 nucleotides are TGTGCCAGCAGTCGTCCTCCCGGGCAGTACTTC. It is translated as CASSRPPGQYF.